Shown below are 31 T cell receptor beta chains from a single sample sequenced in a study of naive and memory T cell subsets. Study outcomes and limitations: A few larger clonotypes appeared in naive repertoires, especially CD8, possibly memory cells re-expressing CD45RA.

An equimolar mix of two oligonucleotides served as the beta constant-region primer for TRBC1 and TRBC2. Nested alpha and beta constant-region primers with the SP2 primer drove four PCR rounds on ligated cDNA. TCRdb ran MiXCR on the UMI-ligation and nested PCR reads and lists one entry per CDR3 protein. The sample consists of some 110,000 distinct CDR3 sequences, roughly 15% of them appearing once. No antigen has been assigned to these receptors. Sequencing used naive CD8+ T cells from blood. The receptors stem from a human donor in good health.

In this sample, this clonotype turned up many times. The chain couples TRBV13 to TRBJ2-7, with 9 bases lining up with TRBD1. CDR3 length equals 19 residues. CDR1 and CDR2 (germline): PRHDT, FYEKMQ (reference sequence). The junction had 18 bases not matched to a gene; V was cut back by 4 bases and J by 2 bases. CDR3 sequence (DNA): TGTGCCAGCAGCTCACGAGGACAGGGGCTTGCCCCAGTCACCTACGAGCAGTACTTC. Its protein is CASSSRGQGLAPVTYEQYF. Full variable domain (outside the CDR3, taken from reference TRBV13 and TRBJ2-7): AAGVIQSPRHLIKEKRETATLKCYPIPRHDTVYWYQQGPGQDPQFLISFYEKMQSDKGSIPDRFSAQQFSDYHSELNMSSLELGDSALYFCASSSRGQGLAPVTYEQYFGPGTRLTVT.

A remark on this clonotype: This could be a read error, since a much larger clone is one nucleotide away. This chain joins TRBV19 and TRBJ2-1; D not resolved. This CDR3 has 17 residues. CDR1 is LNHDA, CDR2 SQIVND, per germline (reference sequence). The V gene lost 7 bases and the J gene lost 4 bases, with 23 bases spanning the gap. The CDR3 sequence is CASTPRLVAWVYNEQFF. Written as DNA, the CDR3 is TGTGCCAGTACCCCCCGGCTGGTAGCCTGGGTTTACAATGAGCAGTTCTTC.

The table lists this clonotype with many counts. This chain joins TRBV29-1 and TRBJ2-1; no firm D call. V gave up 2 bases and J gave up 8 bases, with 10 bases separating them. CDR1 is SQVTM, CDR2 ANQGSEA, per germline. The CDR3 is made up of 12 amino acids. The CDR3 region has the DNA TGCAGCGTTGAACCACGGTCGGATGAGCAGTTCTTC. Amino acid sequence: CSVEPRSDEQFF.

Written as DNA, the CDR3 is TGCGCCAGCAGCTTGGAACAGCCCGGCTCCTACGAGCAGTACTTC. Its translation is CASSLEQPGSYEQYF. The chain has TRBV5-1 and TRBJ2-7, with D unresolved. The CDR3 consists of 15 residues. Germline V gene data show CDR1 as SGHRS and CDR2 as YFSETQ. V gave up 0 bases and J gave up 0 bases, with 10 bases separating them.

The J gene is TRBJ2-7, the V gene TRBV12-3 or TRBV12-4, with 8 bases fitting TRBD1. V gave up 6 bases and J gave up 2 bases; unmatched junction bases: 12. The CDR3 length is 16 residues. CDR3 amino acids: CASSHGTGATPYEQYF. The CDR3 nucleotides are TGTGCCAGCAGCCACGGGACAGGCGCTACTCCCTACGAGCAGTACTTC.

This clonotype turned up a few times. The CDR3 sequence is CASSERFALREAFF. The CDR3 region has the DNA TGTGCCAGCAGTGAGAGGTTCGCCCTCCGCGAAGCTTTCTTT. The chain uses TRBV2 and TRBJ1-1; no clear D. This CDR3 is 14 amino acids long. V was clipped by 3 bases and J by 8 bases, with 16 bases between them. Germline values: CDR1 SNHLY, CDR2 FYNNEI.

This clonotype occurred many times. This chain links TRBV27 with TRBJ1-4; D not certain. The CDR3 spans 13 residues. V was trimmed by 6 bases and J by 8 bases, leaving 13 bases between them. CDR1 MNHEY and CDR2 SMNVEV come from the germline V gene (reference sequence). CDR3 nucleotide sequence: TGTGCCAGCAGCATGAATGGTCGGGAAAAACTGTTTTTT. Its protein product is CASSMNGREKLFF.

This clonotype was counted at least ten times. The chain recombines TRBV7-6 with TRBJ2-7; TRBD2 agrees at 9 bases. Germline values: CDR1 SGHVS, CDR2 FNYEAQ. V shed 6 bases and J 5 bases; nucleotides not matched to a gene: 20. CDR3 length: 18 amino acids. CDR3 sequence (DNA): TGTGCCAGCAGTCCAGATGTTGGGCTAGCGGGAAGGTTGAACGAGCAGTACTTC. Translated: CASSPDVGLAGRLNEQYF.

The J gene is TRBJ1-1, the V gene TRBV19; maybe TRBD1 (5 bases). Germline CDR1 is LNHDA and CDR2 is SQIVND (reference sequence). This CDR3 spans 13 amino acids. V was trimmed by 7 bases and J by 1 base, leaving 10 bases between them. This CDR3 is CASKITGNTEAFF. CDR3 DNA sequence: TGTGCCAGTAAAATCACAGGGAACACTGAAGCTTTCTTT.

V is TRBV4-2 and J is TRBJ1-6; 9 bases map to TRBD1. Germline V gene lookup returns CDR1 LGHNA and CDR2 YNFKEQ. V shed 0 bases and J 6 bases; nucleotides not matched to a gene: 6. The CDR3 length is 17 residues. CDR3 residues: CASSQDWDRELNSPLHF. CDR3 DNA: TGTGCCAGCAGCCAAGATTGGGACAGGGAGCTTAATTCACCCCTCCACTTT.

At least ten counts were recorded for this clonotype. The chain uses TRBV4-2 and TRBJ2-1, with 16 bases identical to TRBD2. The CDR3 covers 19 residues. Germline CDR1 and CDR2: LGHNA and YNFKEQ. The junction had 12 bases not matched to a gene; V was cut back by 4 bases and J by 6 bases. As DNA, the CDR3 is TGTGCCAGCAGCCCCTTAGGGGGACTAGCGGGAGGGGCGGGCAATGAGCAGTTCTTC. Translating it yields CASSPLGGLAGGAGNEQFF.

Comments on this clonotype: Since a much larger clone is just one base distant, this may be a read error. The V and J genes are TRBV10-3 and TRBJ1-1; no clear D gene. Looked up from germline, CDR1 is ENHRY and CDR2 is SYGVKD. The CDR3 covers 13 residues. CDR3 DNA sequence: TGTGACATCAGTCAGGACGGGAACACTGAAGCTTTCTTT. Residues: CDISQDGNTEAFF.

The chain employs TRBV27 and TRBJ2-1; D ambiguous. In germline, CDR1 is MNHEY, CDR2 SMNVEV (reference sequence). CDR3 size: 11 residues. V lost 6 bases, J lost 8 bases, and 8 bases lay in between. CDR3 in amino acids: CASRDLDEQFF. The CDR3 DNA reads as TGTGCCAGCAGGGACCTAGATGAGCAGTTCTTC.

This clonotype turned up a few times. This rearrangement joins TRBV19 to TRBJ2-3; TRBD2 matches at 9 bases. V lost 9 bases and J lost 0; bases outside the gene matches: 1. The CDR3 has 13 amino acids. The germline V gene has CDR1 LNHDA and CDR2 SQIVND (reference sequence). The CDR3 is CASGLASTDTQYF. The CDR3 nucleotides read TGTGCCAGCGGACTAGCGAGCACAGATACGCAGTATTTT.

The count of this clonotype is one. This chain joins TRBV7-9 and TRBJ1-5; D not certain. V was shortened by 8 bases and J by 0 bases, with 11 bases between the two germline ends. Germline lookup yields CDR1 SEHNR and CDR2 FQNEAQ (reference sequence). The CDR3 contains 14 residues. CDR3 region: CASGRTDSNQPQHF. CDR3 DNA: TGTGCCAGCGGACGGACGGATAGCAATCAGCCCCAGCATTTT.

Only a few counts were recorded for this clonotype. The CDR3 sequence: CASSYLASGRATQYF. CDR3 DNA: TGTGCCAGCAGTTACTTGGCTAGCGGAAGGGCTACGCAGTATTTT. The V call is TRBV6-6, the J call TRBJ2-3; TRBD2 agrees at 7 bases. The J segment lost 8 bases and the V segment lost 1 base, leaving 9 bases of the junction unmatched. Looked up from germline, CDR1 is MNHNY and CDR2 is SVGAGI (reference sequence). The length of the CDR3 is 15 residues.

CDR3 bases: TGCAGTCTTCGGTCCGGGGATTTTTTT. Translated: CSLRSGDFF. This chain links TRBV20-1 with TRBJ1-4, with D hard to call. The CDR3 covers 9 residues. The ends were cut back, 8 bases at V and 17 bases at J, with 15 bases in the middle. Germline CDR1 DFQATT, CDR2 SNEGSKA (reference sequence).

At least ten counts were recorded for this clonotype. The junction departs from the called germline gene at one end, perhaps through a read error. CDR3 sequence: CASSQELQAGYEQYF. For the CDR3, the DNA is TGTGCCAGCAGTCAAGAGCTACAAGCTGGCTACGAGCAGTACTTC. The chain carries TRBV4-2 and TRBJ2-7; D gene ambiguous. The CDR3 length is 15 residues. Germline assignment: CDR1 LGHNA and CDR2 YNFKEQ.

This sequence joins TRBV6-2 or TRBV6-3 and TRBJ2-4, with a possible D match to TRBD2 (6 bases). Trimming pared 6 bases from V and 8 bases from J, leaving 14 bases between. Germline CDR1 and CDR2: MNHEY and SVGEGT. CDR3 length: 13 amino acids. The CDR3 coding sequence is TGTGCCAGCAGATCACGGGACTTCGACATTCAGTACTTC. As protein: CASRSRDFDIQYF.

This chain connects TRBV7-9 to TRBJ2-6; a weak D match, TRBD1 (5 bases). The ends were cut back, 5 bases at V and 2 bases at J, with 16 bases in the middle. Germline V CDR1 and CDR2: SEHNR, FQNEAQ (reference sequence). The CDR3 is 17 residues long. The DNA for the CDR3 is TGTGCCAGCAGCCGTAATCAGGGCGCAACTGGGGCCAACGTCCTGACTTTC. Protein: CASSRNQGATGANVLTF.

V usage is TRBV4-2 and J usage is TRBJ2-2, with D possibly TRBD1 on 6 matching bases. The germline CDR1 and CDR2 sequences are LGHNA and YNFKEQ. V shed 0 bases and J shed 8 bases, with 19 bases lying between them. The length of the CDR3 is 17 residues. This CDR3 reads CASSQERSTGLKGELFF. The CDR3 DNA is TGTGCCAGCAGCCAAGAACGGTCAACAGGGTTAAAAGGGGAGCTGTTTTTT.

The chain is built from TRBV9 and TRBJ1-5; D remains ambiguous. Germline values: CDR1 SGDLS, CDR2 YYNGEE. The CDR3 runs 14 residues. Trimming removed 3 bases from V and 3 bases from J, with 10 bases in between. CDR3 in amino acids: CASSDWADNQPQHF. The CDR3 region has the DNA TGTGCCAGCAGCGATTGGGCAGACAATCAGCCCCAGCATTTT.

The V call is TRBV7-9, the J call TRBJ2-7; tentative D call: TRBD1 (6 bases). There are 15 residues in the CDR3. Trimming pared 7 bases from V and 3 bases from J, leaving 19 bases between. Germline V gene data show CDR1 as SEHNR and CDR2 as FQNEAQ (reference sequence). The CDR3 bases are TGTGCCAGCACGACCACAACAGGGCTGGACTACGAGCAGTACTTC. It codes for CASTTTTGLDYEQYF.

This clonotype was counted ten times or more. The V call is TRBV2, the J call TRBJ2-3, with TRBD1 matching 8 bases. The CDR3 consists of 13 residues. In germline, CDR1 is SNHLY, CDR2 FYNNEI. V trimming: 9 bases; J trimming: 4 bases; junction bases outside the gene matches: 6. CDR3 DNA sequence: TGTGCCAGTGACAGGGGCGGTGCAGATACGCAGTATTTT. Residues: CASDRGGADTQYF.

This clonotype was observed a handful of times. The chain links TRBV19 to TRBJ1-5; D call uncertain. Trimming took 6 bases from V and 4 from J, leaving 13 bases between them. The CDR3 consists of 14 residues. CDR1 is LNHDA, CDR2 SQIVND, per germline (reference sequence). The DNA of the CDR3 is TGTGCCAGTAGCTCAGGACCACCGAATCAGCCCCAGCATTTT. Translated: CASSSGPPNQPQHF.

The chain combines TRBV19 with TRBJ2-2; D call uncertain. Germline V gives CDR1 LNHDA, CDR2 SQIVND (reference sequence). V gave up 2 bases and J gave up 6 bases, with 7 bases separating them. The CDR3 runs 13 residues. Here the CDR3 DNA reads TGTGCCAGTAGTATAAATGGCCCCGGGGAGCTGTTTTTT. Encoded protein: CASSINGPGELFF.

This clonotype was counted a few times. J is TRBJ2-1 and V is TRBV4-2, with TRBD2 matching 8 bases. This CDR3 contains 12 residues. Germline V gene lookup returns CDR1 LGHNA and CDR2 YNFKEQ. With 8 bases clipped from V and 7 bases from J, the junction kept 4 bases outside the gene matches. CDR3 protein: CASGTRMNEQFF. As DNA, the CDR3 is TGTGCCAGCGGGACTAGAATGAATGAGCAGTTCTTC.

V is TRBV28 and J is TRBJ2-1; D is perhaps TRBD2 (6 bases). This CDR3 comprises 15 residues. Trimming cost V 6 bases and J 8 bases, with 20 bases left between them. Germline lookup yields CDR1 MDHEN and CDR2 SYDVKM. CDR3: CASSQPGLVVDEQFF. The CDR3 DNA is TGTGCCAGCAGCCAACCGGGACTCGTGGTCGATGAGCAGTTCTTC. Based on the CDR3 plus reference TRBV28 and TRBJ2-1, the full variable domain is DVKVTQSSRYLVKRTGEKVFLECVQDMDHENMFWYRQDPGLGLRLIYFSYDVKMKEKGDIPEGYSVSREKKERFSLILESASTNQTSMYLCASSQPGLVVDEQFFGPGTRLTVL.

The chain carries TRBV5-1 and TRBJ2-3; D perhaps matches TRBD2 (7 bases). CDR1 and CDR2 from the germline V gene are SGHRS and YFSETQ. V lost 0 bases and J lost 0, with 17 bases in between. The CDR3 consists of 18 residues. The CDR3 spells CASSLGPGGPTSTDTQYF. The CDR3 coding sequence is TGCGCCAGCAGCTTGGGGCCCGGGGGGCCTACAAGCACAGATACGCAGTATTTT.

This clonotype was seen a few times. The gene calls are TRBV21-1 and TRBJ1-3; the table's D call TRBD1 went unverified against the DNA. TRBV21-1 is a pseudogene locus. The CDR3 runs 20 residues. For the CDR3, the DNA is TGTGCCAGCAGCCCCCGGGACAGGGGGCGCGGAACCAGGCCTGGAAACACCATATATTTT. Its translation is CASSPRDRGRGTRPGNTIYF.

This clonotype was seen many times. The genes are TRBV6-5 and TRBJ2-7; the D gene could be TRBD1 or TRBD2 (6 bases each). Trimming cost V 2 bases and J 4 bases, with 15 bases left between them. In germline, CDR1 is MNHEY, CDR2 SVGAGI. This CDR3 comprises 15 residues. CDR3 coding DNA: TGTGCCAGCAGTTACAAGGGGGGTCTAGGGTACGAGCAGTACTTC. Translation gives CASSYKGGLGYEQYF.